The source of this T cell receptor beta chain is a study of T cells after yellow fever vaccination. TCR cDNA was made by 5'RACE template switching, adding a universal primer site and UMIs. MiXCR, run by TCRdb on the 5' RACE reads, gives a single entry per CDR3 protein. The table includes about 85,000 distinct CDR3 sequences, 10% to 15% detected once. Whole-study results and caveats: When the response was secondary, it was weaker but reached its peak faster, day 5 versus 15. The appearance of a small share of clonotypes in both CD4 and CD8 compartments was observed.

Germline CDR1 reads MNHEY; CDR2 reads SMNVEV (reference sequence). Losses at the gene ends were 7 bases for V and 6 bases for J; bases not matched to a gene: 5. This CDR3 has 13 amino acids. This chain joins TRBV27 and TRBJ2-1; 8 bases map to TRBD1. Sequencing was performed on CD8+ T cells not binding an NS4B(214-222) dextramer, sorted from PBMCs, taken 21 days after the first yellow fever vaccination. This TCR was sampled from a man younger than 30 who received the YFV17D yellow fever vaccine. CDR3 loop: CASTGQDRNEQFF. CDR3 sequence (DNA): TGTGCCAGCACGGGACAGGACCGCAATGAGCAGTTCTTC.